The clone carrying this T cell receptor beta chain appeared a few times. Its antigen is still unknown. The sample originates from a study of T cells in localized non-small cell lung cancer. General observations from the study: The study found T cell clonality highest in uninvolved adjacent lung, above tumor. With higher T cell density in blood came longer overall survival. Sequencing involved a lone tumor region, leaving heterogeneity possible.

The protocol was immunoSEQ multiplex PCR, while the TCRdb copy is restricted to in-frame clones and leaves out a portion. The sample carries about 1,400 clones, more than 20% recorded once. Atypia-free adjacent lung was sampled at least 2 cm beyond the tumor margin. With 5 bases clipped from V and 2 bases from J, the junction kept 12 bases outside the gene matches. The CDR3 is made up of 16 amino acids. The germline CDR1 and CDR2 sequences are SGHNT and YENEEA. The chain employs TRBV11-3 and TRBJ2-7; 7 positions match TRBD2. The source material was normal lung tissue next to the tumor, sampled before any cancer treatment. The TCR sequence derives from a male donor aged 60 or over with stage III squamous cell lung carcinoma. CDR3 sequence (DNA): TGTGCCAGCAGCCTTATGGCCGGGAGGATACCCTACGAGCAGTACTTC. Its protein is CASSLMAGRIPYEQYF.